This section outlines one T cell receptor beta chain sequence together with its context. Per the germline V gene, CDR1 is MNHEY and CDR2 is SVGEGT. The CDR3 runs to 16 residues. Trimming cost V 0 bases and J 6 bases, with 17 bases left between them. These data belong to a study of tissue T cells after allogeneic stem cell transplantation. The data were produced by immunoSEQ multiplex PCR, yet TCRdb's version contains in-frame clones alone and is incomplete. The sample holds around 24,000 clones, 75% to 95% seen once. This TCR derives from an older male donor who later had graft-versus-host disease after an allogeneic stem cell transplant. The sample here was blood, taken before transplantation. The chain carries TRBV6-2 or TRBV6-3 and TRBJ1-1; D is ambiguous. CDR3 in DNA: TGTGCCAGCAGTTACTCGCTAGGGTCTCTCCGGGCTGAAGCTTTCTTT. Encoded protein: CASSYSLGSLRAEAFF.